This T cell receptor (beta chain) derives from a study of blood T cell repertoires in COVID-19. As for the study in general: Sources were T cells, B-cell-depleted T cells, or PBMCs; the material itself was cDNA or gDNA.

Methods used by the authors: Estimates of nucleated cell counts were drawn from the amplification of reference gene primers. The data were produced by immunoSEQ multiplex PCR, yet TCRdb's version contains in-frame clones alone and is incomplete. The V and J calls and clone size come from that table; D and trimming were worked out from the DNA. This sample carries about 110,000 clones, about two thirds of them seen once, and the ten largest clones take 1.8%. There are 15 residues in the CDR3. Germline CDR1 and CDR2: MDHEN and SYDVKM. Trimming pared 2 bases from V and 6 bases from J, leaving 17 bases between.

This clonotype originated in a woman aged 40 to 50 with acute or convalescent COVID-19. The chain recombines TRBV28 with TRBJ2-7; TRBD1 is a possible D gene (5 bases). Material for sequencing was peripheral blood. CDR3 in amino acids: CASSLIIGRAGEQYF. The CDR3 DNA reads TGTGCCAGCAGTTTAATTATCGGCAGGGCTGGCGAGCAGTACTTC.